One and the same sample provided the 16 T cell receptor beta chains below, sequenced in a study of T-cell reconstitution after alpha-beta-depleted transplantation in children. Unique molecular identifiers featured in how the TCRbeta library was prepared. TCRdb independently ran MiXCR on the PCR reads; one entry per CDR3 protein. The table includes 300,000 to 350,000 distinct CDR3 sequences, around 25% detected once. Sequences were derived from PBMCs, mostly from graft donor cells, sampled 180 days after TCRalphabeta/CD19-depleted stem cell transplant. The receptors stem from a male patient younger than 18 who had a stem cell transplant for acute lymphoblastic leukemia, so the T cells may come from the graft donor.

This clonotype appeared many times. V usage is TRBV29-1 and J usage is TRBJ2-1; the D gene could be TRBD1 or TRBD2 (5 bases each). Trimming left V 5 bases short and J 6 bases short, with 14 bases between. The CDR3 length is 13 residues. Germline V gives CDR1 SQVTM, CDR2 ANQGSEA. This chain's CDR3 is CSVWGKTFNEQFF. The CDR3 DNA reads as TGCAGCGTTTGGGGGAAAACTTTCAATGAGCAGTTCTTC.

V gene TRBV4-1 combines with J gene TRBJ2-7; 16 bases are a match to TRBD2. The CDR3 extends over 20 amino acids. Germline CDR1 reads MGHRA; CDR2 reads YSYEKL. V was pared by 4 bases and J by 1 base, with 13 bases of the junction left unmatched. DNA of the CDR3: TGCGCCAGCAGCCCCCGAGGGACTAGCGGGAGGGCTCTTTCGTCCTACGAGCAGTACTTC. Translating gives CASSPRGTSGRALSSYEQYF.

V gene TRBV10-3 combines with J gene TRBJ1-2; 9 nucleotides line up with TRBD1. CDR3 length equals 13 residues. V lost 3 bases to trimming and J lost 8 bases; unmatched junction nucleotides: 4. Looked up from germline, CDR1 is ENHRY and CDR2 is SYGVKD. CDR3: CAISERTGVGYTF. CDR3 nucleotides: TGTGCCATCAGTGAAAGGACAGGGGTCGGCTACACCTTC.

The chain combines TRBV3-1 with TRBJ2-7; the match to TRBD2 covers 12 bases. The CDR3 extends over 19 amino acids. Trimming took 1 base from V and 0 from J; bases not matched to a gene: 10. Germline V gene lookup returns CDR1 LGHDT and CDR2 YNNKEL (reference sequence). Written as DNA, the CDR3 is TGTGCCAGCAGCCAAGTAGGTCTAGCGGGAGGGCCCAGCTCCTACGAGCAGTACTTC. Translated, it gives CASSQVGLAGGPSSYEQYF.

The chain employs TRBV12-3 or TRBV12-4 and TRBJ2-1, with no clear D. This CDR3 has 15 residues. Trimming shortened V by 6 bases and J by 7 bases, and 19 bases separated the two germline ends. The CDR3 DNA reads as TGTGCCAGCAGGCAGACCGGTCCCGATAGGAATGAGCAGTTCTTC. Its translation is CASRQTGPDRNEQFF.

Only a few counts were recorded for this clonotype. The chain employs TRBV7-2 and TRBJ1-5; tentatively, D is TRBD1 (6 bases). The CDR3 has 16 residues. Germline loops: CDR1 SGHTA, CDR2 FQGNSA. V shed 3 bases and J shed 6 bases, with 18 bases lying between them. The CDR3 sequence: CASSFGYGRGGQPQHF. CDR3 coding DNA: TGTGCCAGCAGCTTTGGGTATGGCAGGGGTGGTCAGCCCCAGCATTTT.

This clonotype was found a few times. The chain employs TRBV14 and TRBJ2-5; D is unresolved. Germline lookup yields CDR1 SGHDN and CDR2 FVKESK. V was clipped by 1 base and J by 4 bases, with 7 bases between them. The CDR3 is made up of 13 amino acids. The CDR3 bases are TGTGCCAGCAGCCAAGCGGTACCAGAGACCCAGTACTTC. Translated: CASSQAVPETQYF.

V is TRBV27 and J is TRBJ2-1, with TRBD2 as a possible D gene (5 bases). Trimming removed 2 bases at V and 4 bases at J, with 12 bases between. The CDR3 length is 15 residues. Germline CDR1 MNHEY, CDR2 SMNVEV (reference sequence). The CDR3 loop reads CASSLGTRPYNEQFF. The CDR3 region has the DNA TGTGCCAGCAGTTTAGGAACTAGACCTTACAATGAGCAGTTCTTC.

The CDR3 reads CASSFGTSGRNEQFF. The CDR3 DNA is TGTGCCAGCAGTTTCGGGACTAGCGGGAGAAATGAGCAGTTCTTC. J is TRBJ2-1 and V is TRBV27; 14 positions agree with TRBD2. The CDR3 length is 15 residues. Germline V gene sequence: CDR1 MNHEY, CDR2 SMNVEV (reference sequence). V trimming: 3 bases; J trimming: 7 bases; junction bases outside the gene matches: 2.

This clonotype was counted only a few times. The chain recombines TRBV11-1 with TRBJ2-7; D call uncertain. The CDR3 runs 18 residues. Germline CDR1 and CDR2: SGHAT and FQDESV (reference sequence). Trimming shortened V by 6 bases and J by 0 bases, and 24 bases separated the two germline ends. The CDR3 DNA follows: TGTGCCAGCAGTCGATCGGTAGAATATTCTTTTTTCTCCTACGAGCAGTACTTC. Its protein product is CASSRSVEYSFFSYEQYF.

The table lists this clonotype with many counts. The chain recombines TRBV29-1 with TRBJ2-5; 8 bases are shared with TRBD2. The V segment lost 7 bases and the J segment 0 bases; nucleotides outside the gene matches: 7. This CDR3 comprises 14 residues. Germline assignment: CDR1 SQVTM and CDR2 ANQGSEA. The CDR3 here is CSAKAGAYQETQYF. The CDR3 DNA follows: TGCAGCGCTAAAGCGGGGGCGTACCAAGAGACCCAGTACTTC. Filled out from reference TRBV29-1 and TRBJ2-5, the complete variable domain reads SAVISQKPSRDICQRGTSLTIQCQVDSQVTMMFWYRQQPGQSLTLIATANQGSEATYESGFVIDKFPISRPNLTFSTLTVSNMSPEDSSIYLCSAKAGAYQETQYFGPGTRLLVL.

This clonotype has a count of ten or more. This rearrangement joins TRBV27 to TRBJ2-7; TRBD2 is a possible D gene (6 bases). Per the germline V gene, CDR1 is MNHEY and CDR2 is SMNVEV (reference sequence). This CDR3 has 17 amino acids. Trimming left V 0 bases short and J 4 bases short, with 19 bases between. This CDR3 reads CASSLSPPRRGRYEQYF. DNA for the CDR3: TGTGCCAGCAGTTTATCCCCCCCGAGGAGGGGTAGGTACGAGCAGTACTTC.

The rearrangement joins TRBV29-1 to TRBJ2-3; D not certain. The V gene's germline CDR1 is SQVTM and CDR2 ANQGSEA. V lost 7 bases and J lost 2, with 13 bases in between. CDR3 length equals 13 residues. This CDR3 reads CSAARAITDTQYF. For the CDR3, the DNA is TGCAGCGCCGCTAGAGCGATCACAGATACGCAGTATTTT.

V is TRBV9 and J is TRBJ2-4; TRBD1 or TRBD2 may be the D gene (5 bases each). Germline assignment: CDR1 SGDLS and CDR2 YYNGEE. The CDR3 has 16 residues. Trimming took off 3 bases at V and 0 bases at J, with 13 bases between the two ends. The chain's CDR3 is CASSDRDDIAKNIQYF. The DNA for the CDR3 is TGTGCCAGCAGCGACCGGGACGATATAGCCAAAAACATTCAGTACTTC.

The gene calls are TRBV9 and TRBJ2-7; TRBD2 might be the D (6 bases). The CDR3 runs to 16 residues. Germline V gene data show CDR1 as SGDLS and CDR2 as YYNGEE. The V and J ends lost 0 bases and 3 bases respectively, with 16 bases between them. The CDR3 here is CASSVDPAGPFYEQYF. The CDR3 nucleotides are TGTGCCAGCAGCGTAGACCCAGCGGGCCCATTCTACGAGCAGTACTTC.

The chain employs TRBV6-7 and TRBJ2-1; 8 nucleotides align to TRBD2. TRBV6-7 carries the ORF label, with uncertain function. CDR3 length: 20 residues. J lost 0 bases, V lost 0 bases, and 13 bases had no gene match. DNA of the CDR3: TGTGCCAGCAGTTACTCGAAGCGGGAGAGCCTCGTTGGCTCCTACAATGAGCAGTTCTTC. This gives the protein CASSYSKRESLVGSYNEQFF.